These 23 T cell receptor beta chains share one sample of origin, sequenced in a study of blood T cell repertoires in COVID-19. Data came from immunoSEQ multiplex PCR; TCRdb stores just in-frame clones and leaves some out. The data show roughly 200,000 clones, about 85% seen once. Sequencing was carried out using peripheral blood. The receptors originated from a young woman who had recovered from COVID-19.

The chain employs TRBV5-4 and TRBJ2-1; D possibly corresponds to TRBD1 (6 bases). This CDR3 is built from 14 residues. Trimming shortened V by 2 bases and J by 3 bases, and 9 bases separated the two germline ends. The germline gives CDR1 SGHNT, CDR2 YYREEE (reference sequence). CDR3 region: CASSLQGNYNEQFF. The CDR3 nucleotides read TGTGCCAGCAGCTTACAGGGAAACTACAATGAGCAGTTCTTC.

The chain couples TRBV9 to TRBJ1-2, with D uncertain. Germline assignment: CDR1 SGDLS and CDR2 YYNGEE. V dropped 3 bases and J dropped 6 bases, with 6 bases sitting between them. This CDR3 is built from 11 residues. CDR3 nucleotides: TGTGCCAGCAGCGGAGGCGATGGCTACACCTTC. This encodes CASSGGDGYTF.

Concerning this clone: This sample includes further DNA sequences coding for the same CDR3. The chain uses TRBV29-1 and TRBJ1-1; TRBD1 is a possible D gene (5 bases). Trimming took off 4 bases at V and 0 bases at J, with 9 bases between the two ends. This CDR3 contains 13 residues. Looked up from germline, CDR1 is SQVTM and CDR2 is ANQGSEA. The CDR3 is CSVGDRLNTEAFF. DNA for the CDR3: TGCAGCGTTGGCGACAGATTGAACACTGAAGCTTTCTTT. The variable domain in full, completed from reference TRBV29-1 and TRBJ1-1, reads SAVISQKPSRDICQRGTSLTIQCQVDSQVTMMFWYRQQPGQSLTLIATANQGSEATYESGFVIDKFPISRPNLTFSTLTVSNMSPEDSSIYLCSVGDRLNTEAFFGQGTRLTVV.

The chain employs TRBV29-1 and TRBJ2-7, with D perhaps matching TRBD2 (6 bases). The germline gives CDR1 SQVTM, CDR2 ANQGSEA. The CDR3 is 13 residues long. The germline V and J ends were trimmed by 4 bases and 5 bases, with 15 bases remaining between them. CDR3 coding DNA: TGCAGCGTTGGCCCAGGAGGGTCCAACGAGCAGTACTTC. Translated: CSVGPGGSNEQYF.

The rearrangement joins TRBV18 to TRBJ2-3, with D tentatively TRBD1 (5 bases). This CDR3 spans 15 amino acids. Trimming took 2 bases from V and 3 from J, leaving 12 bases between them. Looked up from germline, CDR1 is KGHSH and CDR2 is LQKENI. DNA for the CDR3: TGTGCCAGCTCACCAGGGGCAGTGATTACAGATACGCAGTATTTT. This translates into CASSPGAVITDTQYF.

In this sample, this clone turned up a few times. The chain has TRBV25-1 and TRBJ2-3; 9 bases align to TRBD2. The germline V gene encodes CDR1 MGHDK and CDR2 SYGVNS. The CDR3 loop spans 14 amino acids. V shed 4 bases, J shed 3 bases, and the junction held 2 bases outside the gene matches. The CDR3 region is CASSVTSGTDTQYF. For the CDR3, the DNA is TGTGCCAGCAGTGTAACTAGCGGGACAGATACGCAGTATTTT.

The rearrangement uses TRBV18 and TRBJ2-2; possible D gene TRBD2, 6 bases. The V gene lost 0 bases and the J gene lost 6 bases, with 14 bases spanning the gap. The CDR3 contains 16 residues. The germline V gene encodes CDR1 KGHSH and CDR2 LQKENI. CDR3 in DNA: TGTGCCAGCTCACCACCGGGGGGTGTCGAATCCGGGGAGCTGTTTTTT. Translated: CASSPPGGVESGELFF. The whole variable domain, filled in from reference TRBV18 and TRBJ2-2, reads NAGVMQNPRHLVRRRGQEARLRCSPMKGHSHVYWYRQLPEEGLKFMVYLQKENIIDESGMPKERFSAEFPKEGPSILRIQQVVRGDSAAYFCASSPPGGVESGELFFGEGSRLTVL.

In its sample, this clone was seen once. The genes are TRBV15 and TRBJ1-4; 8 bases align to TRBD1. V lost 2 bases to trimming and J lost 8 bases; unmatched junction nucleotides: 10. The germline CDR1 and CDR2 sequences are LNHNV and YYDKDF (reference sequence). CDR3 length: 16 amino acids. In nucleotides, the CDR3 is TGTGCCACCAGCAGATATGACAGGGGTGGTGGGGAAAAACTGTTTTTT. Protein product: CATSRYDRGGGEKLFF. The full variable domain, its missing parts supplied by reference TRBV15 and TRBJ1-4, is DAMVIQNPRYQVTQFGKPVTLSCSQTLNHNVMYWYQQKSSQAPKLLFHYYDKDFNNEADTPDNFQSRRPNTSFCFLDIRSPGLGDTAMYLCATSRYDRGGGEKLFFGSGTQLSVL.

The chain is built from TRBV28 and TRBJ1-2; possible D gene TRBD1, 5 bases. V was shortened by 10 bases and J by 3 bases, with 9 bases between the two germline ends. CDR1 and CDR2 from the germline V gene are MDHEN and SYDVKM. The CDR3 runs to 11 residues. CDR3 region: CATRTYYGYTF. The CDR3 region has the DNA TGTGCCACCCGGACATACTATGGCTACACCTTC.

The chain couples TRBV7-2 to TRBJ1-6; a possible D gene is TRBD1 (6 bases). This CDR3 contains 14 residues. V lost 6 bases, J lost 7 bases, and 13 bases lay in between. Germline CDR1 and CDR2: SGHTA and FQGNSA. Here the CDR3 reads CASRLTGLNSPLHF. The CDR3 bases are TGTGCCAGCAGATTAACAGGGCTCAATTCACCCCTCCACTTT.

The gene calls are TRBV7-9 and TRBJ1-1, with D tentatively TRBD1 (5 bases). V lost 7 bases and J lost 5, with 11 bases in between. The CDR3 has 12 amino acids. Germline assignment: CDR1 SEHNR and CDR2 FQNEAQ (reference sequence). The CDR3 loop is CASTSRETEAFF. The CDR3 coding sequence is TGTGCCAGCACCTCCAGGGAAACTGAAGCTTTCTTT.

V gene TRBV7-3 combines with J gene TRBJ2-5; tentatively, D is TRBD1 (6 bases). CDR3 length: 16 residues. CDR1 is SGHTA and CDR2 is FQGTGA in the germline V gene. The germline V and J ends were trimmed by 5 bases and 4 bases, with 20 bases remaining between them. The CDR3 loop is CASSEIGQFNLETQYF. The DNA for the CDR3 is TGTGCCAGCAGCGAAATCGGACAGTTTAATTTAGAGACCCAGTACTTC.

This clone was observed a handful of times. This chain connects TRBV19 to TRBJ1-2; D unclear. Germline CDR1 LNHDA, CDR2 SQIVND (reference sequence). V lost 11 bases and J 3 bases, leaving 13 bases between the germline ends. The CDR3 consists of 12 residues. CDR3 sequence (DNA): TGTGCCGGACGGGGTTTAGACTATGGCTACACCTTC. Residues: CAGRGLDYGYTF.

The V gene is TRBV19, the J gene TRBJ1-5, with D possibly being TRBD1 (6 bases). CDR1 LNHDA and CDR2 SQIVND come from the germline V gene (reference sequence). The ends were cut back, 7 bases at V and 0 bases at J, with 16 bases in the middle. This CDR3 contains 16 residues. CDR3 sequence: CASTPTGEYSNQPQHF. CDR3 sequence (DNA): TGTGCCAGTACCCCGACAGGCGAATATAGCAATCAGCCCCAGCATTTT.

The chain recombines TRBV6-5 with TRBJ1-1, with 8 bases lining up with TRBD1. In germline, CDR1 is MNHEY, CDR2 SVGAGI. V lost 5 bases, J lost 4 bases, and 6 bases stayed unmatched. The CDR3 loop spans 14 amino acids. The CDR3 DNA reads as TGTGCCAGCAGTCCGTGGACAGGGAGCACTGAAGCTTTCTTT. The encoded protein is CASSPWTGSTEAFF.

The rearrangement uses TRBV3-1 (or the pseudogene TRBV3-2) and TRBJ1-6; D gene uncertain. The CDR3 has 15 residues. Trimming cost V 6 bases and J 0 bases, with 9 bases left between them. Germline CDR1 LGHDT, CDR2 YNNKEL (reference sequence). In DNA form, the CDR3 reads TGTGCCAGCAGTCCAGGAATCTCCTATAATTCACCCCTCCACTTT. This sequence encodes CASSPGISYNSPLHF.

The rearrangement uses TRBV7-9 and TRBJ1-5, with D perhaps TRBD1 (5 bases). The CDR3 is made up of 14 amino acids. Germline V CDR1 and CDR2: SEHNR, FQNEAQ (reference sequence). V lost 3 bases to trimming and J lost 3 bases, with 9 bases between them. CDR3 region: CASSFGGTNQPQHF. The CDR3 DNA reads TGTGCCAGCAGCTTCGGGGGGACCAATCAGCCCCAGCATTTT.

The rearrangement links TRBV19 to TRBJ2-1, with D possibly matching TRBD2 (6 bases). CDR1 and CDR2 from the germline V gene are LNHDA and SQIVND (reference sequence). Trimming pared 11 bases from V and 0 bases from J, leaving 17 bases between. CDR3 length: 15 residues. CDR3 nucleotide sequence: TGTGCCTGCGAGGCTAGCGCGAACTCCTACAATGAGCAGTTCTTC. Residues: CACEASANSYNEQFF.

CDR3 bases: TGTGCCAGCAGCCAAAGGGGACAGGACTATGGCTACACCTTC. It yields the protein CASSQRGQDYGYTF. The chain combines TRBV3-1 (or the pseudogene TRBV3-2) with TRBJ1-2, with 8 positions matching TRBD1. The J segment lost 3 bases and the V segment lost 2 bases, leaving 2 bases of the junction unmatched. This CDR3 is built from 14 residues. Per germline, CDR1 LGHDT and CDR2 YNNKEL (reference sequence).

CDR3 sequence: CASSLAPTTRNEKLFF. CDR3 bases: TGTGCCAGCAGCTTAGCCCCGACAACCCGTAATGAAAAACTGTTTTTT. The gene calls are TRBV7-9 and TRBJ1-4; D ambiguous. The CDR3 runs to 16 residues. Germline V gene lookup returns CDR1 SEHNR and CDR2 FQNEAQ (reference sequence). V was cut by 0 bases and J by 4 bases, with 12 bases left in between.

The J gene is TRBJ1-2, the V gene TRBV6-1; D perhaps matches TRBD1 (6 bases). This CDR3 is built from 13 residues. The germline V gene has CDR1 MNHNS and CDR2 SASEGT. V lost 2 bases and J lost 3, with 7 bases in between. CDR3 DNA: TGTGCCAGCAGTGAAAGGACAGACTATGGCTACACCTTC. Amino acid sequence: CASSERTDYGYTF.

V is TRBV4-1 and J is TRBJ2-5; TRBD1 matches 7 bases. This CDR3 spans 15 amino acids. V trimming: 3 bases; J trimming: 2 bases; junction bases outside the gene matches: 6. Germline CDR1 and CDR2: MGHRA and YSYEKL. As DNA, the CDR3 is TGCGCCAGCAGCCAGTACAGGGGTGGGCAAGAGACCCAGTACTTC. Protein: CASSQYRGGQETQYF.

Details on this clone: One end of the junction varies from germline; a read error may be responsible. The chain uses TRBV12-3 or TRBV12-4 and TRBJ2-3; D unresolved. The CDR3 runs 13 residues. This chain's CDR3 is CASSFHGTDTQYF. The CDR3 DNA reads TGTGCCAGCAGTTTCCATGGCACGGATACGCAGTATTTT.